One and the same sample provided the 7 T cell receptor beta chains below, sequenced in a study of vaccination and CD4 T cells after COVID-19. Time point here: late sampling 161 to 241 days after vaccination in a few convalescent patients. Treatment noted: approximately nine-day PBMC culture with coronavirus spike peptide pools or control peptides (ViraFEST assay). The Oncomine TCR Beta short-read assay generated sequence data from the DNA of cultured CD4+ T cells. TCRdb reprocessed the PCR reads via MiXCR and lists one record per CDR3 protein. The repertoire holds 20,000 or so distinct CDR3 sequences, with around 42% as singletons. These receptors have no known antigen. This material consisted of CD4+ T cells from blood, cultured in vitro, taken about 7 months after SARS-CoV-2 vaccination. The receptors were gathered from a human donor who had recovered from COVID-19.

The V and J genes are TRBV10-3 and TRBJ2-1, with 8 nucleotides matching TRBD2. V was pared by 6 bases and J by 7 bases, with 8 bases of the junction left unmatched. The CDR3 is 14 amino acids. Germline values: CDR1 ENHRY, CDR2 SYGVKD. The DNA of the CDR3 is TGTGCCATCAGGAGCGGGAGTGGGATTAATGAGCAGTTCTTC. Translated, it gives CAIRSGSGINEQFF.

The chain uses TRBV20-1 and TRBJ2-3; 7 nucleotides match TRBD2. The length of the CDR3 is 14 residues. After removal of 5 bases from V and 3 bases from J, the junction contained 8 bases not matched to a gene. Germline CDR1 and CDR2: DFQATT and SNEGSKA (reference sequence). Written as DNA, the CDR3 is TGCAGTGCTGACCTAGCGGTGGGGACAGATACGCAGTATTTT. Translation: CSADLAVGTDTQYF.

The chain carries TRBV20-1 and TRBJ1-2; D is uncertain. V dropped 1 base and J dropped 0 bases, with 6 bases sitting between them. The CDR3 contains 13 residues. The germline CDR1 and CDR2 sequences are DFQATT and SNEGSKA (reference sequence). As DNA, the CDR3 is TGCAGTGCTAGAGCCGGGGCTAACTATGGCTACACCTTC. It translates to CSARAGANYGYTF.

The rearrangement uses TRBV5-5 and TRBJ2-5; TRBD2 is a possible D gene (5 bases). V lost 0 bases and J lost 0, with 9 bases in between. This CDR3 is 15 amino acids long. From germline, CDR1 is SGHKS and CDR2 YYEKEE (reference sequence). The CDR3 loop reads CASSLERRDQETQYF. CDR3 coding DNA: TGTGCCAGCAGCTTGGAGCGGCGAGACCAAGAGACCCAGTACTTC.

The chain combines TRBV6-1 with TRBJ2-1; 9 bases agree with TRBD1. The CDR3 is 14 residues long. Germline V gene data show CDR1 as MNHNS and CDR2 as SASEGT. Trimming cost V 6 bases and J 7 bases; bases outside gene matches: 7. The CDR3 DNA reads TGTGCCAGCAGCCGGGGACAGGGAGGTAATGAGCAGTTCTTC. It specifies CASSRGQGGNEQFF.

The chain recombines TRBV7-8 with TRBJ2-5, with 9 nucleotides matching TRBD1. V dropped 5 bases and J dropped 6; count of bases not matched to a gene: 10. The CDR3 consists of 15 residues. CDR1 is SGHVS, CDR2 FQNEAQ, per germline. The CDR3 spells CASSLQGASLKTQYF. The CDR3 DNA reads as TGTGCCAGCAGCCTACAGGGGGCATCGTTAAAGACCCAGTACTTC.

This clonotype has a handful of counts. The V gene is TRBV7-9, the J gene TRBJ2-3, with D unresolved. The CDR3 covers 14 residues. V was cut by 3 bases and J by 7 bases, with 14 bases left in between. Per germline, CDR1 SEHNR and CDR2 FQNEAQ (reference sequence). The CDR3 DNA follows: TGTGCCAGCAGCTTTCCGGTAGTGCCCTATACGCAGTATTTT. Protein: CASSFPVVPYTQYF.